This T cell receptor beta chain was captured by sequencing in a study of OX40 agonist ivuxolimab in advanced cancers. General study findings and limits: Among the lowest levels of clonal expansion were found in partial responders at 0.1-3.0 mg/kg.

Clones were read by immunoSEQ multiplex PCR, and TCRdb kept only the in-frame ones, dropping some. The table lists about 69,000 clones, more than 70% of them singletons. The table lists this clone with a few counts. The antigen remains undetermined. V shed 4 bases, J shed 1 base, and the junction held 2 bases outside the gene matches. This CDR3 has 16 amino acids. The germline V gene encodes CDR1 SNHLY and CDR2 FYNNEI. This TCR derives from an adult with an advanced solid tumor such as melanoma, head and neck, liver or kidney cancer. The chain employs TRBV2 and TRBJ2-2, with TRBD2 identical over 11 bases. Sequences were derived from CD4+ or CD8+ T cells sorted from blood, sampled in a trial of the OX40 agonist ivuxolimab. The CDR3 reads CASSVGLAGNTGELFF. In DNA form, the CDR3 reads TGTGCCAGCAGTGTAGGACTAGCGGGGAACACCGGGGAGCTGTTTTTT. Looking up the rest from reference TRBV2 and TRBJ2-2 gives the full variable domain: EPEVTQTPSHQVTQMGQEVILRCVPISNHLYFYWYRQILGQKVEFLVSFYNNEISEKSEIFDDQFSVERPDGSNFTLKIRSTKLEDSAMYFCASSVGLAGNTGELFFGEGSRLTVL.